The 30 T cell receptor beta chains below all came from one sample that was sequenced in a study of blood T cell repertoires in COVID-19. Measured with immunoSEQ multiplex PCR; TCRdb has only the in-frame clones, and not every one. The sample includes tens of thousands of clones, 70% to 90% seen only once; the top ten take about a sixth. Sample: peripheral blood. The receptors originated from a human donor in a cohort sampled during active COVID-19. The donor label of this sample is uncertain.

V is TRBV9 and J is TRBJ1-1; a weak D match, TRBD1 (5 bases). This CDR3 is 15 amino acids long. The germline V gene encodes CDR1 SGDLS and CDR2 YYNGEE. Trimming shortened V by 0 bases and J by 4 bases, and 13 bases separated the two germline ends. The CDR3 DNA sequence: TGTGCCAGCAGCGTAGGTGGGGGGGTTGTCACTGAAGCTTTCTTT. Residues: CASSVGGGVVTEAFF. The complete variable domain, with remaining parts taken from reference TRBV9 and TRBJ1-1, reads DSGVTQTPKHLITATGQRVTLRCSPRSGDLSVYWYQQSLDQGLQFLIQYYNGEERAKGNILERFSAQQFPDLHSELNLSSLELGDSALYFCASSVGGGVVTEAFFGQGTRLTVV.

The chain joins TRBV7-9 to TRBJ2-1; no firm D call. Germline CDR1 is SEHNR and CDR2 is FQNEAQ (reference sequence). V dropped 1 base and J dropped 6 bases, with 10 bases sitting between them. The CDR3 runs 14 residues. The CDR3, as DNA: TGTGCCAGCAGCTTAGGGCTAGAGGTCAATGAGCAGTTCTTC. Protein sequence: CASSLGLEVNEQFF.

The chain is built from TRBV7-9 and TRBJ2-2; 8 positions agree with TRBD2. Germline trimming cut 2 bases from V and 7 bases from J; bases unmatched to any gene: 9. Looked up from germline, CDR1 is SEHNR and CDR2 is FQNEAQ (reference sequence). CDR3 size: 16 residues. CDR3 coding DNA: TGTGCCAGCAGCTTAAAGCGGGGGCCATGGGTCGGGGAGCTGTTTTTT. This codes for CASSLKRGPWVGELFF. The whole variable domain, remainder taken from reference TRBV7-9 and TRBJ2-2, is DTGVSQNPRHKITKRGQNVTFRCDPISEHNRLYWYRQTLGQGPEFLTYFQNEAQLEKSRLLSDRFSAERPKGSFSTLEIQRTEQGDSAMYLCASSLKRGPWVGELFFGEGSRLTVL.

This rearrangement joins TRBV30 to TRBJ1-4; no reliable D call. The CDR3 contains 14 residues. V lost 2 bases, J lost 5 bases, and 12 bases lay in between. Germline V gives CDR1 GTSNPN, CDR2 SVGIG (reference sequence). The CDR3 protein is CAWSTDGGNEKLFF. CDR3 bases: TGTGCCTGGAGTACGGACGGAGGAAATGAAAAACTGTTTTTT.

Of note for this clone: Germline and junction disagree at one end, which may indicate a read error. The chain's CDR3 is CASSLAGRGNEQFF. The CDR3 nucleotides read TGTGCTAGCAGCTTAGCCGGACGGGGCAATGAGCAGTTCTTC. This rearrangement joins TRBV7-7 to TRBJ2-1, with D maybe TRBD2 (5 bases). Per germline, CDR1 SSHAT and CDR2 FNYEAQ (reference sequence). The length of the CDR3 is 14 residues.

The CDR3 coding sequence is TGCAGCGCTGGACAGGGGGCCCCGAACACTGAAGCTTTCTTT. This codes for CSAGQGAPNTEAFF. The chain is built from TRBV29-1 and TRBJ1-1, with 11 positions matching TRBD1. The CDR3 spans 14 residues. The trim removed 7 bases at V and 1 base at J, leaving 5 bases unmatched. Germline loops: CDR1 SQVTM, CDR2 ANQGSEA.

Here the CDR3 reads CASSLPAGRNSPLHF. CDR3 bases: TGTGCCAGTAGTCTCCCGGCAGGGCGTAATTCACCCCTCCACTTT. V usage is TRBV19 and J usage is TRBJ1-6; a weak D match, TRBD1 (5 bases). The CDR3 contains 15 residues. Trimming removed 5 bases from V and 6 bases from J, with 14 bases in between. Germline CDR1 is LNHDA and CDR2 is SQIVND (reference sequence).

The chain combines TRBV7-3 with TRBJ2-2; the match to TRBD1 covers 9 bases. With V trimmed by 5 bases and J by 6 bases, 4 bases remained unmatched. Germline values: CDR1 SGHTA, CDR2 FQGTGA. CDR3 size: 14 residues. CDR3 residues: CASSLRDRAGELFF. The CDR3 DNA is TGTGCCAGCAGCCTTAGGGACAGGGCCGGGGAGCTGTTTTTT.

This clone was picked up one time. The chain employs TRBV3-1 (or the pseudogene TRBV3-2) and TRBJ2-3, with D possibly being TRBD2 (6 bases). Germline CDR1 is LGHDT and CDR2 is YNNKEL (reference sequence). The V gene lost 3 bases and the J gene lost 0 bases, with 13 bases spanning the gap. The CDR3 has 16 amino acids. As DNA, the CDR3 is TGTGCCAGCAGCCATCAGCGGGCCTCTAGCACAGATACGCAGTATTTT. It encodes CASSHQRASSTDTQYF.

The CDR3 sequence: CASSFLAGDGGELFF. CDR3 in DNA: TGCGCCAGCAGCTTTCTAGCGGGGGACGGCGGGGAGCTGTTTTTT. V gene TRBV5-1 combines with J gene TRBJ2-2; 10 bases fit TRBD2. CDR1 and CDR2 from the germline V gene are SGHRS and YFSETQ. V lost 2 bases, J lost 7 bases, and 5 bases stayed unmatched. The CDR3 loop spans 15 amino acids.

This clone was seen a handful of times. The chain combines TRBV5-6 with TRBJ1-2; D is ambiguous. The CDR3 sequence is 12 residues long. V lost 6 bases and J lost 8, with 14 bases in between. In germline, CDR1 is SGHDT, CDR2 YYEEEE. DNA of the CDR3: TGTGCCAGCACCGCCAACGGTTTGGGCTACACCTTC. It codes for CASTANGLGYTF.

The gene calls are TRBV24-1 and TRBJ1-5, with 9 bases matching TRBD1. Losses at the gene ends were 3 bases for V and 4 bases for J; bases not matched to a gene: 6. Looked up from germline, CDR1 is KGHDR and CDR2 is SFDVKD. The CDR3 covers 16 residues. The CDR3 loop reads CATSDPRQGGNQPQHF. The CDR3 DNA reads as TGTGCCACCAGTGATCCCCGACAGGGGGGTAATCAGCCCCAGCATTTT.

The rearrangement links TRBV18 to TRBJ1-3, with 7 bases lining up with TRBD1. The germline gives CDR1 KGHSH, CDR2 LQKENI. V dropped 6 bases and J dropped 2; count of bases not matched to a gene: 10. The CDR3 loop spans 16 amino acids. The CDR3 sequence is CASSQGSTGAGNTIYF. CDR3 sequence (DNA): TGTGCCAGCTCCCAAGGAAGTACAGGGGCTGGAAACACCATATATTTT.

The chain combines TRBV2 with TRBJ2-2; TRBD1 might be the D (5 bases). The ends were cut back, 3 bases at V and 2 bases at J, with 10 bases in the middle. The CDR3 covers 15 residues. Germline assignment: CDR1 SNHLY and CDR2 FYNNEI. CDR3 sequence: CASSDPGYNTGELFF. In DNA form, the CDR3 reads TGTGCCAGCAGTGACCCAGGGTACAACACCGGGGAGCTGTTTTTT.

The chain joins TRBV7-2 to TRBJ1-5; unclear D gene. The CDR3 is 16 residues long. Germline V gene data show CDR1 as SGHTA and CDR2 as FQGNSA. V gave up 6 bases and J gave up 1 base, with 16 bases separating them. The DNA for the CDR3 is TGTGCCAGCAGTCCCTCCCCCTTTGCGAGCAATCAGCCCCAGCATTTT. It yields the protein CASSPSPFASNQPQHF.

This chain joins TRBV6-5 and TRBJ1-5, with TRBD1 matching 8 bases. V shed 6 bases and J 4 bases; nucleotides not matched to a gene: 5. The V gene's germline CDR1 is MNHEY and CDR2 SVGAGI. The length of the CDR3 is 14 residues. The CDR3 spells CASSLTGVNQPQHF. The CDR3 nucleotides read TGTGCCAGCAGCCTGACAGGGGTAAATCAGCCCCAGCATTTT.

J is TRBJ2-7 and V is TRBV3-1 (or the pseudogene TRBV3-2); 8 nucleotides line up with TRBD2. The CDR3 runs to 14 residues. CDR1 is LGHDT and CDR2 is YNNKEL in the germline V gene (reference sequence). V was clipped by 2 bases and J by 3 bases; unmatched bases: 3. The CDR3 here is CASSQRGGFYEQYF. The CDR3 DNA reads TGTGCCAGCAGCCAACGCGGGGGGTTCTACGAGCAGTACTTC.

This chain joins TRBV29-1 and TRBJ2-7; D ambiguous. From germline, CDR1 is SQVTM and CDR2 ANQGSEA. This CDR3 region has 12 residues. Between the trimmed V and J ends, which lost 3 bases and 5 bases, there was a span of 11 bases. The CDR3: CSVDVGANEQYF. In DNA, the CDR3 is TGCAGCGTTGATGTGGGCGCGAACGAGCAGTACTTC.

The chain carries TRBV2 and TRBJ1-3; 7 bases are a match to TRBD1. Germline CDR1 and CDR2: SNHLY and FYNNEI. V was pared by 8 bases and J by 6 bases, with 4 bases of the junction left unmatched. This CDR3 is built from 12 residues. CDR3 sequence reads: CASGTAANTIYF. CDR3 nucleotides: TGTGCCAGCGGGACAGCCGCAAACACCATATATTTT. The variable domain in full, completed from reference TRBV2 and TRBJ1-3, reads EPEVTQTPSHQVTQMGQEVILRCVPISNHLYFYWYRQILGQKVEFLVSFYNNEISEKSEIFDDQFSVERPDGSNFTLKIRSTKLEDSAMYFCASGTAANTIYFGEGSWLTVV.

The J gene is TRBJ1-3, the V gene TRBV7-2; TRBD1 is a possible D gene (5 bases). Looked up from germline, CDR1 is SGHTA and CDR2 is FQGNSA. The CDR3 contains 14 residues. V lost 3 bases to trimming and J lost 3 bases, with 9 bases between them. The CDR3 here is CASSLGGLGNTIYF. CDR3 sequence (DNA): TGTGCCAGCAGCTTGGGGGGTCTTGGAAACACCATATATTTT.

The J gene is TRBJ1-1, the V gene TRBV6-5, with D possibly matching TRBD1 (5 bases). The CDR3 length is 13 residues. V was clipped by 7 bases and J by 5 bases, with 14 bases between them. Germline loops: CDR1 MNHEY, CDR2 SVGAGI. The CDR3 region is CASTTPGGTEAFF. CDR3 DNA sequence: TGTGCCAGCACTACCCCCGGGGGGACTGAAGCTTTCTTT.

CDR3 sequence (DNA): TGTGCCAGCAGCCCCGGAGCGACAGCAACTAATGAAAAACTGTTTTTT. Its translation: CASSPGATATNEKLFF. The rearrangement joins TRBV9 to TRBJ1-4; perhaps TRBD1 as D (5 bases). V shed 4 bases and J shed 0 bases, with 13 bases lying between them. CDR1 is SGDLS and CDR2 is YYNGEE in the germline V gene. This CDR3 region has 16 residues.

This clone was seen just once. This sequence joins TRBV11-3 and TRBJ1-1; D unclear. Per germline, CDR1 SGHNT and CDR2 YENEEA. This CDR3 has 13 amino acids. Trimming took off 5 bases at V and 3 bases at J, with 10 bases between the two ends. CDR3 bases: TGTGCCAGCAGCCGAGCTGCGGACACTGAAGCTTTCTTT. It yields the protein CASSRAADTEAFF.

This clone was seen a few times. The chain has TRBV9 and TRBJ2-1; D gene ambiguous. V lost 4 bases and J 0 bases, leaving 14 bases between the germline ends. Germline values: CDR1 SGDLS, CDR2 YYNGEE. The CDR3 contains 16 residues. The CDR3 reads CASSPPDLGSYNEQFF. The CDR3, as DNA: TGTGCCAGCAGCCCACCAGACCTAGGCTCCTACAATGAGCAGTTCTTC.

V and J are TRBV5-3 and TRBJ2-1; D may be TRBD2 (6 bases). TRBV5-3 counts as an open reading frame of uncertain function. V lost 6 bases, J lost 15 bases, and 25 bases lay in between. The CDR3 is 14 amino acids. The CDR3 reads CARTLNPGEDWRFF. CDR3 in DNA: TGTGCCAGAACCCTTAACCCCGGGGAGGACTGGAGGTTCTTC.

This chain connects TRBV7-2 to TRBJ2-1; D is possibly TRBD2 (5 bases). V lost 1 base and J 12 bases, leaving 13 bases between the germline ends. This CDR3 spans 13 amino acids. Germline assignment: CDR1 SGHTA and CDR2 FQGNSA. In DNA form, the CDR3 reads TGTGCCAGCAGCTTAGGACGGATAGAGGGGCAGTTCTTC. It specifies CASSLGRIEGQFF.

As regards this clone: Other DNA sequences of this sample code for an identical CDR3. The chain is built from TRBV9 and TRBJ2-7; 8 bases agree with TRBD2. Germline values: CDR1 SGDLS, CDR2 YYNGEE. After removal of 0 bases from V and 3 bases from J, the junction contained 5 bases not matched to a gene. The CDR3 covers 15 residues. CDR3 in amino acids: CASSVGSGGLYEQYF. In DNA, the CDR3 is TGTGCCAGCAGCGTAGGAAGCGGGGGCCTCTACGAGCAGTACTTC.

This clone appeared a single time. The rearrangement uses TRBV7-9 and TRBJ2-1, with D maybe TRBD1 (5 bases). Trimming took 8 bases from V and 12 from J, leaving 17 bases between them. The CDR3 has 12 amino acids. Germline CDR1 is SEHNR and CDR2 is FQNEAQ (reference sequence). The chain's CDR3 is CASEPDVGVQFF. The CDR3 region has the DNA TGTGCCAGCGAACCGGATGTAGGGGTGCAGTTCTTC.

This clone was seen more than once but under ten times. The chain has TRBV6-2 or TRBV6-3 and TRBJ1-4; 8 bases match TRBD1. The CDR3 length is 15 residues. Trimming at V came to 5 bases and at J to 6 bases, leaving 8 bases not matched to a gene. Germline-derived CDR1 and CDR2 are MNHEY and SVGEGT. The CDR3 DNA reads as TGTGCCAGCAGTCCGATGGGACAGGACGATGAAAAACTGTTTTTT. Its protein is CASSPMGQDDEKLFF.

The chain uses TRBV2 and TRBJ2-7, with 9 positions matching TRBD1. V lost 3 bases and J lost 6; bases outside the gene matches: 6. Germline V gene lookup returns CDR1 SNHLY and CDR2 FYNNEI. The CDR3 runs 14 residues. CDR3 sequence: CASSETGGWGEQYF. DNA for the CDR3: TGTGCCAGCAGTGAGACAGGGGGATGGGGCGAGCAGTACTTC.